Shown below are 16 T cell receptor beta chains from a single sample sequenced in a study of human T cells and chemical hapten exposure. TCRdb itself ran the RACE reads through MiXCR, one entry per CDR3 protein. This sample has about 250,000 distinct CDR3 sequences, with around 7.3% found just once. Sample time point: pre-sensitization, week 0. Regarding treatment: therapeutic diphenylcyclopropenone sensitization with weekly scalp DPC. The sample in question was whole blood, obtained in connection with sensitization to the hapten diphenylcyclopropenone (DPC). The receptors derive from a man younger than 35 with alopecia areata. Some clones in this sample may be carry-over from other donors' samples.

This clonotype has just a few counts. V usage is TRBV10-3 and J usage is TRBJ1-2, with D uncertain. CDR1 is ENHRY and CDR2 is SYGVKD in the germline V gene. The length of the CDR3 is 13 residues. Trimming left V 2 bases short and J 7 bases short, with 11 bases between. This CDR3 is CAISEKSGGGYTF. CDR3 nucleotide sequence: TGTGCCATCAGTGAGAAATCAGGTGGTGGCTACACCTTC.

The rearrangement joins TRBV6-2 or TRBV6-3 to TRBJ2-7; D unclear. CDR1 is MNHEY, CDR2 SVGEGT, per germline. The CDR3 consists of 12 residues. In DNA, the CDR3 is TGTACCAGCAGTTACACAGTAGGTGAGCAGTACGTC. This gives the protein CTSSYTVGEQYV.

V is TRBV28 and J is TRBJ1-3, with D hard to call. Germline V gene data show CDR1 as MDHEN and CDR2 as SYDVKM. Trimming removed 5 bases from V and 0 bases from J, with 17 bases in between. This CDR3 has 17 residues. The CDR3 nucleotides are TGTGCCAGCAGTGGTATGGCCGCCGACCCCTCTGGAAACACCATATATTTT. Translating it yields CASSGMAADPSGNTIYF.

This clonotype was found a few times. V and J are TRBV27 and TRBJ1-6; possible D gene TRBD1, 6 bases. V dropped 3 bases and J dropped 0 bases, with 21 bases sitting between them. The CDR3 contains 20 residues. The germline V gene encodes CDR1 MNHEY and CDR2 SMNVEV (reference sequence). CDR3 sequence: CASSFIGGMEGSSYNSPLHF. The DNA of the CDR3 is TGTGCCAGCAGTTTCATAGGGGGAATGGAGGGGAGCTCCTATAATTCACCCCTCCACTTT.

This clonotype has at least ten counts. The rearrangement links TRBV7-2 to TRBJ2-7; TRBD2 aligns across 7 bases. This CDR3 spans 14 amino acids. Germline CDR1 SGHTA, CDR2 FQGNSA. With 5 bases clipped from V and 5 bases from J, the junction kept 9 bases outside the gene matches. CDR3 sequence reads: CASSPTTSSHEQYV. The CDR3 DNA reads TGTGCCAGCAGCCCGACGACTAGCAGCCACGAGCAGTACGTC.

This clonotype was detected many times. This chain links TRBV20-1 with TRBJ1-2; TRBD1 matches 10 bases. The trim removed 5 bases at V and 4 bases at J, leaving 7 bases unmatched. The germline gives CDR1 DFQATT, CDR2 SNEGSKA (reference sequence). This CDR3 is 14 amino acids long. This chain's CDR3 is CSASGTGDRYGYTF. In nucleotides, the CDR3 is TGCAGTGCTTCCGGGACAGGGGATCGCTATGGCTACACCTTC.

This clonotype was picked up a small number of times. The V and J genes are TRBV20-1 and TRBJ2-1; D remains ambiguous. From germline, CDR1 is DFQATT and CDR2 SNEGSKA (reference sequence). V lost 3 bases and J 8 bases, leaving 2 bases between the germline ends. CDR3 length equals 9 residues. CDR3 coding DNA: TGCAGTGCTAGCCATGAGCAGTTCTTC. Amino acids: CSASHEQFF.

The table lists this clonotype with many counts. The chain uses TRBV20-1 and TRBJ2-5; 8 bases match TRBD2. V lost 3 bases to trimming and J lost 1 base; unmatched junction nucleotides: 13. This CDR3 is 17 amino acids long. In germline, CDR1 is DFQATT, CDR2 SNEGSKA (reference sequence). This chain's CDR3 is CSASPGLGHRSQETQYF. The CDR3 DNA is TGCAGTGCTAGTCCGGGACTAGGGCATAGGTCCCAAGAGACCCAGTACTTC.

This chain links TRBV7-2 with TRBJ2-1; no reliable D call. The germline V gene encodes CDR1 SGHTA and CDR2 FQGNSA. The CDR3 runs 14 residues. Trimming took off 4 bases at V and 6 bases at J, with 13 bases between the two ends. CDR3 sequence: CASSSSAPTNEQFF. The CDR3 region has the DNA TGTGCCAGCAGCTCCTCGGCGCCGACCAATGAGCAGTTCTTC.

This clonotype was detected many times. The chain carries TRBV4-1 and TRBJ1-1; TRBD1 aligns across 9 bases. The germline V gene has CDR1 MGHRA and CDR2 YSYEKL. The CDR3 has 16 amino acids. V was pared by 4 bases and J by 2 bases, with 8 bases of the junction left unmatched. For the CDR3, the DNA is TGCGCCAGCAGCCTTAGGACAGGGGTGAGAAACACTGAAGCTTTCTTT. Protein product: CASSLRTGVRNTEAFF.

This clonotype was detected once. V and J are TRBV5-1 and TRBJ1-1; a possible D gene is TRBD1 (6 bases). V lost 7 bases and J lost 3, with 10 bases in between. Germline CDR1 and CDR2: SGHRS and YFSETQ. This CDR3 comprises 12 residues. DNA for the CDR3: TGCGCCAGCGGAACAGGGTACACTGAAGCTTTCTTT. Residues: CASGTGYTEAFF.

This clonotype was counted a few times. J is TRBJ2-1 and V is TRBV12-3 or TRBV12-4; perhaps D is TRBD1 or TRBD2 (5 bases each). The CDR3 is 16 residues long. With 7 bases removed from V and 4 bases from J, the gap between germline ends came to 20 bases. CDR3 sequence (DNA): TGTGCCAGCACTTTCATCGGGGCCCCACTTTACAATGAGCAGTTCTTC. Translating gives CASTFIGAPLYNEQFF.

This clonotype has more than one count but fewer than ten. This chain joins TRBV27 and TRBJ1-6; weak D call: TRBD1 (5 bases). Trimming pared 5 bases from V and 10 bases from J, leaving 15 bases between. Germline CDR1 and CDR2: MNHEY and SMNVEV (reference sequence). The CDR3 contains 14 residues. The CDR3 protein is CASSREGAHSPLHF. In nucleotides, the CDR3 is TGTGCCAGCAGTCGGGAAGGGGCCCACTCACCCCTCCACTTT.

The rearrangement links TRBV6-6 to TRBJ2-2; D is undetermined. The CDR3 runs 14 residues. Germline CDR1 is MNHNY and CDR2 is SVGAGI (reference sequence). V was clipped by 7 bases and J by 2 bases, with 11 bases between them. The CDR3 DNA reads as TGTGCCAGCAAAGAAGCCTTAAACACCGGGGAGCTGTTTTTT. Translated, it gives CASKEALNTGELFF.

Points on this clonotype: Its ends do not fully match the called genes, so a read error is possible. The genes are TRBV12-3 or TRBV12-4 and TRBJ1-5; TRBD1 aligns across 11 bases. CDR3 size: 16 residues. The DNA of the CDR3 is TGTGCCAGCAGTCCAGGGACAGGGGGGCCCAATCGGCCCCAGCATTTT. Encoded protein: CASSPGTGGPNRPQHF.

This chain joins TRBV6-5 and TRBJ2-7; 7 nucleotides match TRBD1. This CDR3 spans 14 amino acids. Trimming cost V 2 bases and J 1 base; bases outside gene matches: 2. CDR1 is MNHEY, CDR2 SVGAGI, per germline. In nucleotides, the CDR3 is TGTGCCAGCAGTTACGGACAGGATTCCTACGAGCAGTACGTC. It encodes CASSYGQDSYEQYV.